This record looks at one TCR beta chain sequence and its context. The target antigen is unknown. This sample is part of a study of CD8+CD57+ T cells in acquired aplastic anemia. The CDR3 consists of 14 residues. The germline CDR1 and CDR2 sequences are WSHSY and SAAADI. Trimming removed 4 bases from V and 8 bases from J; junction bases left unmatched: 10. Study outcomes and limitations: No significant difference in CD8+ Simpson's diversity was found between patients and controls.

Investigators profiled TCR beta VDJ and CDR3 from genomic DNA template. TCRdb re-analysed the reads in MiXCR, keeping a single row per CDR3 protein. This sample has some 120,000 distinct CDR3 sequences, with roughly 50% found just once. Material: sorted CD4+, CD8+, or CD8+CD57+ T cells (not recorded which) from PBMCs. The clonotype was recovered from a human donor in good health, serving as a control. The chain links TRBV10-2 to TRBJ1-2; 7 nucleotides line up with TRBD1. The CDR3 region has the DNA TGCGCCAGCAGTGGGGCAGGGGGGACGTTCGGCTACACCTTC. It is translated as CASSGAGGTFGYTF.